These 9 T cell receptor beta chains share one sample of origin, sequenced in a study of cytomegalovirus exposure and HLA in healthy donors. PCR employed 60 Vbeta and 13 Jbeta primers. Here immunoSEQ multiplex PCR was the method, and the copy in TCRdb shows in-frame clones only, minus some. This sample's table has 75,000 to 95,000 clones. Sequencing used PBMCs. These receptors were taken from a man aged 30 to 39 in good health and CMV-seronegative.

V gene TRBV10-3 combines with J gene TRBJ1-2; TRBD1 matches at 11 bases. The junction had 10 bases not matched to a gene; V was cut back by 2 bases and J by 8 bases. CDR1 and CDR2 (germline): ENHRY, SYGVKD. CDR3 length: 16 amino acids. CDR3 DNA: TGTGCCATCAGTGAGAGAGGACAGGGGGCGATTTGGGGCTACACCTTC. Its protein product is CAISERGQGAIWGYTF.

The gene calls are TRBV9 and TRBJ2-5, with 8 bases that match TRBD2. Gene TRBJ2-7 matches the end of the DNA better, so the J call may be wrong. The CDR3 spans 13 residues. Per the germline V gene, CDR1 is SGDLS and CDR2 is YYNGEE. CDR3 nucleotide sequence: TGTGCCAGCAGCGACGGACTAGCCCACGAGCAGTACTTC. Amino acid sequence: CASSDGLAHEQYF.

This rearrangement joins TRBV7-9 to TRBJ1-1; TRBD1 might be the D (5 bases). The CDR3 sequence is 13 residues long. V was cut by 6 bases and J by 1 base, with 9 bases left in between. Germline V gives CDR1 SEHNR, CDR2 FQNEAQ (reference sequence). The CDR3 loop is CASSLTENTEAFF. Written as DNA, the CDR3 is TGTGCCAGCAGTCTGACAGAGAACACTGAAGCTTTCTTT.

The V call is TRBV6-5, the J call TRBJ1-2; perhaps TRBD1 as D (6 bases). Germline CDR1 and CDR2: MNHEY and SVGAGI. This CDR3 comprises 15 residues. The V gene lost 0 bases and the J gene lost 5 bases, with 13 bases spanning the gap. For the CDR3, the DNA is TGTGCCAGCAGTTACTCCTTCAGGGGAGAGTATGGCTACACCTTC. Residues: CASSYSFRGEYGYTF.

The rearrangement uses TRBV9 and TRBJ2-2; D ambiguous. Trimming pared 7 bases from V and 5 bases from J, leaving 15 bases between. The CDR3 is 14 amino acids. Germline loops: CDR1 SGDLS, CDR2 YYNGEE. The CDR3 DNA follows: TGTGCCAGCTCCTCCGGGTTGTTAACCGGGGAGCTGTTTTTT. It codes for CASSSGLLTGELFF.

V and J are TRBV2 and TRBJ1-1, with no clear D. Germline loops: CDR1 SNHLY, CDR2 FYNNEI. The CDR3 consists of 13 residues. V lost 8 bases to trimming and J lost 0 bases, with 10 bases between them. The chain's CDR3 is CASGQAMNTEAFF. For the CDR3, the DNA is TGTGCCAGCGGGCAGGCCATGAACACTGAAGCTTTCTTT.

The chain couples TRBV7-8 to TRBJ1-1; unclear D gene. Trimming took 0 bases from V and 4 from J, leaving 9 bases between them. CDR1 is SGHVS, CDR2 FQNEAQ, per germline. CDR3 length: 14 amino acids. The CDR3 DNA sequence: TGTGCCAGCAGCTTAGCGAGGATGTGCACTGAAGCTTTCTTT. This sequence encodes CASSLARMCTEAFF.

The CDR3 nucleotides read TGTGCCAGCAGCTTAGGACGGAGTGGAGAGACCCAGTACTTC. Translation: CASSLGRSGETQYF. The gene calls are TRBV11-3 and TRBJ2-5; D remains ambiguous. Germline-derived CDR1 and CDR2 are SGHNT and YENEEA. The CDR3 length is 14 residues. Trimming stripped 1 base from V and 4 bases from J, with 10 bases between. The full variable domain, in which reference TRBV11-3 and TRBJ2-5 provide the parts outside the CDR3, is EAGVVQSPRYKIIEKKQPVAFWCNPISGHNTLYWYLQNLGQGPELLIRYENEEAVDDSQLPKDRFSAERLKGVDSTLKIQPAELGDSAVYLCASSLGRSGETQYFGPGTRLLVL.

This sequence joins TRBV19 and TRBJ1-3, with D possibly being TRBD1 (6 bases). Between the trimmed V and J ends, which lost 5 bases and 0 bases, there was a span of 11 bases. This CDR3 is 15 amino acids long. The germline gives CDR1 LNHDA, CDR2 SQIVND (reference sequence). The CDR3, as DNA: TGTGCCAGTAGTCGAGGGGGTGACTCTGGAAACACCATATATTTT. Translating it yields CASSRGGDSGNTIYF.